This T cell receptor (beta chain) was retrieved from a study of cytotoxic CD8 clonotypes in ibrutinib-treated CLL. On the study more broadly: Patients gave response samples after a median about eleven months of treatment, range 6 to 36. Per sample, productive templates averaged roughly 230,000 and productive rearrangements averaged around 100,000. Findings and caveats of the study: Clonality grew at ibrutinib response; at progression, it decreased back toward baseline. Contraction or stability on treatment was seen for public clonotypes, which were uncommon.

CDR3 length equals 17 residues. Looked up from germline, CDR1 is SGHVS and CDR2 is FNYEAQ. V was trimmed by 1 base and J by 0 bases, leaving 13 bases between them. This clone was seen only once. Its antigen remains unidentified. TCRdb's table, derived via immunoSEQ multiplex PCR, lists solely in-frame clones and lacks some. Counted here are over 250,000 clones, 76% occurring once; the ten biggest clones make up roughly 5%. Sequenced here: PBMCs, sampled at disease progression, from a patient treated with ibrutinib. The gene calls are TRBV7-6 and TRBJ1-5; no clear D gene. The source of this sequence is a human donor with chronic lymphocytic leukemia. CDR3 region: CASSLGGGRYSNQPQHF. CDR3 DNA sequence: TGTGCCAGCAGCTTAGGGGGAGGGCGGTATAGCAATCAGCCCCAGCATTTT.